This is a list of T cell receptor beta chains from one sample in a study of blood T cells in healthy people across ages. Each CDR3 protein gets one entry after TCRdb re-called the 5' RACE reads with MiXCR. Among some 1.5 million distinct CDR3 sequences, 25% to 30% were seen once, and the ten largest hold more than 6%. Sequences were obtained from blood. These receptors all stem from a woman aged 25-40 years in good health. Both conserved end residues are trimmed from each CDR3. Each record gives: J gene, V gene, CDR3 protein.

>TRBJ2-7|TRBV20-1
SARERGVSYEQY
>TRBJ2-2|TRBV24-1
ATSDFIGGVTGELF
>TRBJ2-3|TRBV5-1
ASSLDWTSADTQY
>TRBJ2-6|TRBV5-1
ASSLTGRAGANVLT
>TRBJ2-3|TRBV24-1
ATSDSTGLTDTQY
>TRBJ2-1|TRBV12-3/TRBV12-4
ASSLSAGVDEQF
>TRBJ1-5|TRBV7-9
AGSLPGQQPQH
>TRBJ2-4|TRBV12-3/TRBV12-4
ASSPRDRGTIQY
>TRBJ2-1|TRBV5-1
ASSLSSGGVSYNEQF
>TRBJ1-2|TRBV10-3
AISDGRNYGYT
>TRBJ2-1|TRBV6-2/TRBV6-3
ASSYSRGGAYNEQF
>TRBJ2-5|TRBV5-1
ASSSTSSGTQY
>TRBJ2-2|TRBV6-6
ASRGQGLAGELF
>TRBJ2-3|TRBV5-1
ASSLETRQEDTQY
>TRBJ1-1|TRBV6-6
ASSYARQNTEAF
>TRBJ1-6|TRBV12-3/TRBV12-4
ASSFQGLNNSPLH
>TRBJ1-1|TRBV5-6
ASSLLQGANTEAF
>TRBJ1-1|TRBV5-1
ASSLVSGRLSEAF
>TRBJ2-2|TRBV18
ASLPTRRDGELF
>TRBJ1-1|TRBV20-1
SARTGTGGFAEAF
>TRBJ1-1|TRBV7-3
ASSLTDQGGSRTEAF
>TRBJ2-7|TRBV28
ASERAEASYEQY
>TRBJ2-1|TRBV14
ASNPGARNEQF
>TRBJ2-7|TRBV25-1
ASATQGNEQY
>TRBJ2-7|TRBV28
ASSLYGGAYEQH
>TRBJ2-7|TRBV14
ATYLALAGGYEQY
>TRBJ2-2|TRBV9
ASSVATGAGELF
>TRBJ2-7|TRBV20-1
SASGLAGDYEQY
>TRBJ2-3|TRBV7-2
ASSVTGVVDTQY
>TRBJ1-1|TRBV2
AIPADRGYTEAF
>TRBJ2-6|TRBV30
AWSVQGVNVLT
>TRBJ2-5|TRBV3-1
ASSQPTRTGPNQETQY
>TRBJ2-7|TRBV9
ASISEGTGAYEQY
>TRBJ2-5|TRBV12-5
ASGSPGQGIWEQY
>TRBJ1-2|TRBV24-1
ATSEGDGYT
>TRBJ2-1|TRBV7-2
ASSLTGTQNEQF
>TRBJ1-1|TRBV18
ASVGDSNTEAF
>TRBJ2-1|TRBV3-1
ASSQAGTSTYNEQF
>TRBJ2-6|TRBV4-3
ASSQSLGADVLT
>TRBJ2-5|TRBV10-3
AISEGASTRRETQY
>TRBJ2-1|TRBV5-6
ASSRQGKYNEQF
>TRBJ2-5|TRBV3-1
ASSQDVLQETQY
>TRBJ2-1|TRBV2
ASSGVNRLAAEQF
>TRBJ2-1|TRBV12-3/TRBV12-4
ASSPGTGGIETQF
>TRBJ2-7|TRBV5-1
ASSLRQDGGVRNEQY
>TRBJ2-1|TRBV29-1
SAGEGYNEQF
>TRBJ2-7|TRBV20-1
SAGGASGRIYEQY
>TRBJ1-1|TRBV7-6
ASSSPRWNTEAF
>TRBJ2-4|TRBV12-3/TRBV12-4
ASSLGSRWSY
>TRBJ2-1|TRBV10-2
ASSDPLSGSDNEQF